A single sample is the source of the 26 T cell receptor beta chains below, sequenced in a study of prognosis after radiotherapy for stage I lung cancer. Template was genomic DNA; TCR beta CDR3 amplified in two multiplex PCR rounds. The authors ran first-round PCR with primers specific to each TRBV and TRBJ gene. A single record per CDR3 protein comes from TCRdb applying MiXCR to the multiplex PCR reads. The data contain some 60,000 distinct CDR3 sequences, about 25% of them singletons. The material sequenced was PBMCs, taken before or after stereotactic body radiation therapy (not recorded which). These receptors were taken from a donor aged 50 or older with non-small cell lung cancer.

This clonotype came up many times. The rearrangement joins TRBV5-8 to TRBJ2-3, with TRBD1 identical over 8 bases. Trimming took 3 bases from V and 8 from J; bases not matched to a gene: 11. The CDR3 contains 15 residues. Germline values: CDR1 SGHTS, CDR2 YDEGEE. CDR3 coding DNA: TGTGCCAGCAGCTCCGGGACAGGTGCCCTTGGTACGCAGTATTTT. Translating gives CASSSGTGALGTQYF.

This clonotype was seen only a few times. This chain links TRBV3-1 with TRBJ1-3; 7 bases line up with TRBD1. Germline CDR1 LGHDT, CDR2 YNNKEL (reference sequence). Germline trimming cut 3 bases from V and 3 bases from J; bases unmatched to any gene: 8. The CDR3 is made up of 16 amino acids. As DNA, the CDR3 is TGTGCCAGCAGCCATAACCGGACAGGCGTTGGAAACACCATATATTTT. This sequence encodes CASSHNRTGVGNTIYF.

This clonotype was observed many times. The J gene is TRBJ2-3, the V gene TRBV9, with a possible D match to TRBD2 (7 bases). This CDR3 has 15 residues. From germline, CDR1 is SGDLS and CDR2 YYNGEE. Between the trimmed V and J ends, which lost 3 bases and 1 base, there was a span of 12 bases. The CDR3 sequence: CASSGGGGRTDTQYF. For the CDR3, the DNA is TGTGCCAGCAGCGGTGGGGGGGGCCGCACAGATACGCAGTATTTT.

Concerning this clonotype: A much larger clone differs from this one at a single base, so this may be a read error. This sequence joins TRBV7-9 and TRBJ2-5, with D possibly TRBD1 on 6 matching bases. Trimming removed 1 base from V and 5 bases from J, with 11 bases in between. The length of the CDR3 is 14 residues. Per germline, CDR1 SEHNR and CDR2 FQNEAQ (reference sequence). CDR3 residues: CASSLGEGVETQYF. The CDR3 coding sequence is TGTGCCAGCAGCTTAGGTGAGGGGGTGGAGACCCAGTACTTC.

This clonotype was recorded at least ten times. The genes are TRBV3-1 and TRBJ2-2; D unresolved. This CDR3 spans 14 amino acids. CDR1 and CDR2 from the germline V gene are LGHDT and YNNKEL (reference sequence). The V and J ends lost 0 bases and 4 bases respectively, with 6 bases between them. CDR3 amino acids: CASSQDSFTGELFF. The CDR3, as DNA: TGTGCCAGCAGCCAAGACAGTTTCACCGGGGAGCTGTTTTTT.

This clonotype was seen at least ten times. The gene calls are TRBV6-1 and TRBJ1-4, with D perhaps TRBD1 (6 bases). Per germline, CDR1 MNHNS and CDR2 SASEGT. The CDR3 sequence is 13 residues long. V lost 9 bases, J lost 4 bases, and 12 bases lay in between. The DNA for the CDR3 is TGTGCCAGTGGTAGGACAGTTAATGAAAAACTGTTTTTT. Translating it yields CASGRTVNEKLFF.

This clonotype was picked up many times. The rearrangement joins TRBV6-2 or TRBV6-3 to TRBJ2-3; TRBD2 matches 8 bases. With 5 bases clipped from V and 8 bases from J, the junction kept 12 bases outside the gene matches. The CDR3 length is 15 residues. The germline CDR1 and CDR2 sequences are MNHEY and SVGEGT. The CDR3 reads CASSGTREGWATQYF. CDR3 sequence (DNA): TGTGCCAGCAGTGGGACTAGAGAGGGGTGGGCTACGCAGTATTTT.

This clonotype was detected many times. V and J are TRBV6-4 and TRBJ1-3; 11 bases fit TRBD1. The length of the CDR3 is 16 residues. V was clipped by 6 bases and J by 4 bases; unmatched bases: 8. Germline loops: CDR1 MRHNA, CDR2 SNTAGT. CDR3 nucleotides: TGTGCCAGCAGCAGAGGGACAGGGGGATGGGGAAACACCATATATTTT. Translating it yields CASSRGTGGWGNTIYF.

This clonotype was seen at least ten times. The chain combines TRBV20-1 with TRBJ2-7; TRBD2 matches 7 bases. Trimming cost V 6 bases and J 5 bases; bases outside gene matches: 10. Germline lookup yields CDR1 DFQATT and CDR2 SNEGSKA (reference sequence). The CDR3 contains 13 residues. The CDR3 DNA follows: TGCAGTGCGGAGCGGGGCAGCACCGACGAGCAGTACTTC. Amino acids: CSAERGSTDEQYF.

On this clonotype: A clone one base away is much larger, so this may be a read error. CDR3 in amino acids: CSARGTSGSTDTQYF. The DNA for the CDR3 is TGCAGTGCTCGGGGGACTAGCGGGTCAACAGATACGCAGTATTTT. The rearrangement links TRBV20-1 to TRBJ2-3; TRBD2 agrees at 12 bases. The CDR3 consists of 15 residues. The V and J ends lost 5 bases and 3 bases, in that order; junction bases with no gene match: 6. CDR1 is DFQATT, CDR2 SNEGSKA, per germline (reference sequence).

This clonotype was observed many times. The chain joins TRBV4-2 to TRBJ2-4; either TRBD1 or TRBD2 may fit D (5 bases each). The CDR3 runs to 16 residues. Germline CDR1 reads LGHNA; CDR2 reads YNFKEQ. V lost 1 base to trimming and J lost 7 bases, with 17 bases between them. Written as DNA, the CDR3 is TGTGCCAGCAGCCAAGCGGTGGGACGGCAACGGAACATTCAGTACTTC. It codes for CASSQAVGRQRNIQYF.

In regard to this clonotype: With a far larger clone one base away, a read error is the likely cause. CDR3: CASTVGGGRTDQPQHF. CDR3 DNA: TGTGCCAGCACCGTAGGGGGAGGCAGGACAGATCAGCCCCAGCATTTT. The V gene is TRBV6-8, the J gene TRBJ1-5, with a possible D match to TRBD1 (6 bases). Germline V lookup: CDR1 MNHGY, CDR2 SAAAGT. The CDR3 is 16 residues long. V was cut by 7 bases and J by 5 bases, with 21 bases left in between.

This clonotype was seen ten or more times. Written as DNA, the CDR3 is TGCAGTGCTCGGAGGACTCAGACCGGGGAGCTGTTTTTT. Amino acids: CSARRTQTGELFF. This chain links TRBV20-1 with TRBJ2-2, with D possibly TRBD2 on 5 matching bases. Germline V CDR1 and CDR2: DFQATT, SNEGSKA (reference sequence). V shed 5 bases and J shed 5 bases, with 12 bases lying between them. The CDR3 loop spans 13 amino acids.

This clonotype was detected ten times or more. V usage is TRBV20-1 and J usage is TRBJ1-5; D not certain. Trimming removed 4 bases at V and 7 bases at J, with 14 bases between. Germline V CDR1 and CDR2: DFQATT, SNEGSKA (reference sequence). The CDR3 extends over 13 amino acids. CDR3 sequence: CSATRTVGQPQHF. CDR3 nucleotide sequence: TGCAGTGCTACCCGTACCGTAGGCCAGCCCCAGCATTTT.

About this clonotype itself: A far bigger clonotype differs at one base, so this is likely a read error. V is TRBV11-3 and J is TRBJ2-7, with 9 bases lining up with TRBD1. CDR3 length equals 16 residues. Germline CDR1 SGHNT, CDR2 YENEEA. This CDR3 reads CASSLDPGQGNYEQHF. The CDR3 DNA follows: TGCGCCAGCAGCTTGGATCCGGGACAGGGTAATTACGAGCAGCACTTC.

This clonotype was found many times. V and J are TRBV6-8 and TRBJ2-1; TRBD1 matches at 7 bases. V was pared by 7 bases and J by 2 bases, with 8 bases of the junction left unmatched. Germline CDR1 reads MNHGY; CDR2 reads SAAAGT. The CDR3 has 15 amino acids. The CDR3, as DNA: TGTGCCAGCACCCCAGGACAGGTCGCCTACAATGAGCAGTTCTTC. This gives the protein CASTPGQVAYNEQFF.

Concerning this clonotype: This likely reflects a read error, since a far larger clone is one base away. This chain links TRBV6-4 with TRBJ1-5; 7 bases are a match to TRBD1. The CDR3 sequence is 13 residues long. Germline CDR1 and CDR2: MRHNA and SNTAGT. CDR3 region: CASTGDSNQRQHF. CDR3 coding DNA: TGTGCCAGCACCGGGGACAGCAATCAGCGCCAGCATTTT.

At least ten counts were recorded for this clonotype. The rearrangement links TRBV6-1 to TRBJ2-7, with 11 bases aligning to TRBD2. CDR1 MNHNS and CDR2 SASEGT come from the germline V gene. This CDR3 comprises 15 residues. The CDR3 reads CASSPLPTSGEWVGV. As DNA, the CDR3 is TGTGCCAGCAGCCCCTTACCGACTAGCGGGGAGTGGGTTGGGGTC.

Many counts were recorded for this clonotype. In nucleotides, the CDR3 is TGTGCCAGTAGCGCACAGGGTAGGGGGCTCATTCAGTACTTC. Amino acid sequence: CASSAQGRGLIQYF. This sequence joins TRBV19 and TRBJ2-4; 7 nucleotides match TRBD1. The germline CDR1 and CDR2 sequences are LNHDA and SQIVND (reference sequence). V was clipped by 6 bases and J by 9 bases; unmatched bases: 11. This CDR3 comprises 14 residues.

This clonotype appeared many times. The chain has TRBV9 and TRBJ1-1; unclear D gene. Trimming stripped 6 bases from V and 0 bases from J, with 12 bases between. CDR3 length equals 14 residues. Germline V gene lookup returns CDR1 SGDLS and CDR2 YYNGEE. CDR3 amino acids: CASKKDPLNTEAFF. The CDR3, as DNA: TGTGCCAGCAAGAAGGATCCCCTGAACACTGAAGCTTTCTTT.

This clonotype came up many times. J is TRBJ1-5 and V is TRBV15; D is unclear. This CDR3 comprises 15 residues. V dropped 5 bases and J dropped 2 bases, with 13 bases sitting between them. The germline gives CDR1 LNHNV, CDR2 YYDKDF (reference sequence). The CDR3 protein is CATSPSPDGNQPQHF. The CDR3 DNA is TGTGCCACCAGCCCTTCACCTGACGGCAATCAGCCCCAGCATTTT.

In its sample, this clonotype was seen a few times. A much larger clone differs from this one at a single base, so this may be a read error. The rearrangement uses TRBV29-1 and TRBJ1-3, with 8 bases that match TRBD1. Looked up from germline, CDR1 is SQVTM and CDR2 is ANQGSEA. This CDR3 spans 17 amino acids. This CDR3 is CSVPGETGESAGDTIYF. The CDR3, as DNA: TGCAGCGTTCCAGGGGAGACAGGGGAATCGGCTGGAGACACCATATATTTT.

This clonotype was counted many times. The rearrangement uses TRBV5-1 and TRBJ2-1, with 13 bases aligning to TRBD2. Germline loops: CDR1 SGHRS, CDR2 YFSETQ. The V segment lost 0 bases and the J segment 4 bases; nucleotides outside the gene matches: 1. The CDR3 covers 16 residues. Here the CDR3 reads CASSLGLAGGYNEQFF. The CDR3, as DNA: TGCGCCAGCAGCTTGGGACTAGCGGGGGGTTACAATGAGCAGTTCTTC.

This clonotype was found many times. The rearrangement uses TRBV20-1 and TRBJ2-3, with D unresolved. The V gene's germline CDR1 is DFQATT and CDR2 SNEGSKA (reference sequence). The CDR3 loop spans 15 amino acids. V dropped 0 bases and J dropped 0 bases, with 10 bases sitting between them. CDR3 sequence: CSARDRRSSTDTQYF. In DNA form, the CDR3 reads TGCAGTGCTAGAGATCGGCGGTCTAGCACAGATACGCAGTATTTT.

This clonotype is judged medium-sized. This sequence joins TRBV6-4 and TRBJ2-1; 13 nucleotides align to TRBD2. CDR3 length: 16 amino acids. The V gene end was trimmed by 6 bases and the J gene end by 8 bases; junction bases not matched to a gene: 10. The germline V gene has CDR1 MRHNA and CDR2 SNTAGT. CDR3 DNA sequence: TGTGCCAGCAGGAAGACTAGCGGGGGGCAACGGGATGAGCAGTTCTTC. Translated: CASRKTSGGQRDEQFF.

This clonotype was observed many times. The CDR3 here is CASSAGGPLHSGNTIYF. The CDR3 DNA is TGTGCCAGCAGCGCCGGGGGACCTCTCCACTCTGGAAACACCATATATTTT. The V call is TRBV9, the J call TRBJ1-3; D possibly corresponds to TRBD1 (5 bases). Germline loops: CDR1 SGDLS, CDR2 YYNGEE. Deletions cut 3 bases from V and 0 bases from J, with 16 bases between. The CDR3 has 17 residues.